Below, 17 T cell receptor beta chains from the same sample are listed, as sequenced in a study of T cell responses to AZD1222 COVID-19 vaccine. The data were produced by immunoSEQ multiplex PCR, yet TCRdb's version contains in-frame clones alone and is incomplete. The table has more than 150,000 clones, almost 90% seen once. The specimen was peripheral blood, collected on day 0 of AZD1222 vaccination. The source is an adult in good health.

Turning to this clone: This specimen includes other DNA sequences encoding the same CDR3. The chain has TRBV9 and TRBJ1-2, with TRBD1 as a possible D gene (5 bases). The CDR3 covers 12 residues. Germline V gives CDR1 SGDLS, CDR2 YYNGEE. The V end was cut by 0 bases, the J end by 8 bases, with 8 bases between. In DNA form, the CDR3 reads TGTGCCAGCAGCGTAGACAGGAGCGGCTACACCTTC. Protein: CASSVDRSGYTF.

This chain connects TRBV18 to TRBJ2-1; 7 bases line up with TRBD1. CDR1 and CDR2 (germline): KGHSH, LQKENI. The CDR3 contains 15 residues. J was trimmed by 6 bases and V by 3 bases; bases with no gene match: 8. CDR3 amino acids: CASSPDRERVNEQFF. Here the CDR3 DNA reads TGTGCCAGCTCACCTGACAGGGAGCGAGTCAATGAGCAGTTCTTC.

In this sample, this clone turned up once. The CDR3: CASSTGGSRYEQYF. CDR3 bases: TGTGCCAGTAGTACAGGGGGCAGTAGGTACGAGCAGTACTTC. This chain joins TRBV19 and TRBJ2-7, with TRBD1 matching 8 bases. There are 14 residues in the CDR3. The V gene's germline CDR1 is LNHDA and CDR2 SQIVND (reference sequence). Losses at the gene ends were 4 bases for V and 4 bases for J; bases not matched to a gene: 6.

In this sample, this clone turned up a few times. The chain is built from TRBV5-4 and TRBJ2-5, with 9 bases that match TRBD1. CDR3 size: 14 residues. With V trimmed by 4 bases and J by 5 bases, 6 bases remained unmatched. The germline gives CDR1 SGHNT, CDR2 YYREEE (reference sequence). The CDR3 is CASSPGTGLETQYF. CDR3 bases: TGTGCCAGCAGCCCCGGGACAGGGTTGGAGACCCAGTACTTC.

The CDR3 is CAIGGDARGTQYF. The DNA for the CDR3 is TGTGCCATCGGGGGGGACGCCCGGGGGACCCAGTACTTC. This sequence joins TRBV10-3 and TRBJ2-5; 7 bases align to TRBD2. Germline V gives CDR1 ENHRY, CDR2 SYGVKD. V shed 8 bases, J shed 7 bases, and the junction held 10 bases outside the gene matches. The CDR3 extends over 13 amino acids.

The V call is TRBV2, the J call TRBJ1-3; no firm D call. This CDR3 spans 14 amino acids. Trimming stripped 8 bases from V and 0 bases from J, with 11 bases between. Germline V gene data show CDR1 as SNHLY and CDR2 as FYNNEI. DNA of the CDR3: TGTGCCAGCGCCCTGGGGTTCTCTGGAAACACCATATATTTT. This sequence encodes CASALGFSGNTIYF.

The rearrangement links TRBV2 to TRBJ1-6; TRBD1 agrees at 7 bases. This CDR3 region has 14 residues. Per germline, CDR1 SNHLY and CDR2 FYNNEI. The V and J ends lost 6 bases and 5 bases, in that order; junction bases with no gene match: 4. The CDR3 DNA reads as TGTGCCAGCAGGGGGGACAGCGATAATTCACCCCTCCACTTT. Translated: CASRGDSDNSPLHF.

The gene calls are TRBV5-1 and TRBJ2-5, with TRBD1 matching 9 bases. The CDR3 covers 17 residues. The germline V gene encodes CDR1 SGHRS and CDR2 YFSETQ. Trimming took 4 bases from V and 5 from J; bases not matched to a gene: 15. This CDR3 is CASSRTTNGQGRETQYF. The CDR3 bases are TGCGCCAGCAGCCGTACAACCAACGGACAGGGGAGGGAGACCCAGTACTTC.

The rearrangement joins TRBV6-6 to TRBJ1-3; the match to TRBD1 covers 10 bases. V gave up 5 bases and J gave up 2 bases; unmatched junction bases: 6. Germline CDR1 and CDR2: MNHNY and SVGAGI (reference sequence). This CDR3 comprises 16 residues. The CDR3 protein is CASSRGDRGPGNTIYF. The CDR3 nucleotides read TGTGCCAGCAGTCGAGGGGACAGGGGCCCTGGAAACACCATATATTTT.

The chain couples TRBV30 to TRBJ1-1, with TRBD1 as a possible D gene (5 bases). In germline, CDR1 is GTSNPN, CDR2 SVGIG (reference sequence). This CDR3 has 14 residues. V lost 1 base and J 0 bases, leaving 9 bases between the germline ends. The CDR3 region is CAWSEGTLNTEAFF. CDR3 DNA: TGTGCCTGGAGTGAGGGGACGTTGAACACTGAAGCTTTCTTT.

This chain joins TRBV15 and TRBJ2-5; D is tentatively TRBD1 or TRBD2 (5 bases each). Trimming removed 3 bases at V and 3 bases at J, with 11 bases between. The germline gives CDR1 LNHNV, CDR2 YYDKDF (reference sequence). The CDR3 has 14 residues. The CDR3 region is CATSRGRAKETQYF. CDR3 in DNA: TGTGCCACCAGCAGGGGGCGGGCGAAAGAGACCCAGTACTTC. Full variable domain (outside the CDR3, taken from reference TRBV15 and TRBJ2-5): DAMVIQNPRYQVTQFGKPVTLSCSQTLNHNVMYWYQQKSSQAPKLLFHYYDKDFNNEADTPDNFQSRRPNTSFCFLDIRSPGLGDTAMYLCATSRGRAKETQYFGPGTRLLVL.

The chain has TRBV5-4 and TRBJ2-5; 7 bases line up with TRBD2. V trimming: 7 bases; J trimming: 4 bases; junction bases outside the gene matches: 10. The CDR3 sequence is 14 residues long. The germline V gene has CDR1 SGHNT and CDR2 YYREEE (reference sequence). CDR3 in amino acids: CASRKAVAGETQYF. The DNA for the CDR3 is TGTGCCAGCCGCAAGGCCGTAGCGGGAGAGACCCAGTACTTC.

The rearrangement links TRBV27 to TRBJ1-1; D remains unclear. V lost 0 bases, J lost 4 bases, and 9 bases lay in between. The CDR3 sequence is 14 residues long. Germline CDR1 reads MNHEY; CDR2 reads SMNVEV (reference sequence). CDR3 amino acids: CASSLSEVSTEAFF. CDR3 DNA sequence: TGTGCCAGCAGTTTATCAGAGGTGTCCACTGAAGCTTTCTTT.

This rearrangement joins TRBV2 to TRBJ1-2, with D perhaps matching TRBD1 (5 bases). This CDR3 contains 15 residues. Trimming pared 2 bases from V and 1 base from J, leaving 11 bases between. Germline V gene data show CDR1 as SNHLY and CDR2 as FYNNEI. CDR3 sequence (DNA): TGTGCCAGCAGTGAAAGAGAGGGGATTAACTATGGCTACACCTTC. Its protein product is CASSEREGINYGYTF.

The chain carries TRBV5-4 and TRBJ1-4; weak D call: TRBD1 (6 bases). The V end lost 0 bases, the J end lost 7 bases, and 16 bases lay between the germline ends. The germline gives CDR1 SGHNT, CDR2 YYREEE (reference sequence). CDR3 size: 16 residues. The CDR3 loop is CASSLEGRGGAEKLFF. CDR3 DNA: TGTGCCAGCAGCTTGGAGGGGCGTGGGGGCGCTGAAAAACTGTTTTTT.

This clone was detected a few times. V gene TRBV28 combines with J gene TRBJ2-7; 7 bases match TRBD1. V lost 6 bases to trimming and J lost 1 base; unmatched junction nucleotides: 9. CDR3 size: 15 residues. Germline CDR1 and CDR2: MDHEN and SYDVKM. DNA of the CDR3: TGTGCCAGCAGCTCCCCCGGACAGGCGTCCTACGAGCAGTACTTC. This translates into CASSSPGQASYEQYF.

V is TRBV27 and J is TRBJ2-5; TRBD1 agrees at 10 bases. CDR1 is MNHEY and CDR2 is SMNVEV in the germline V gene (reference sequence). This CDR3 has 14 residues. J was trimmed by 4 bases and V by 4 bases; bases with no gene match: 3. CDR3 sequence (DNA): TGTGCCAGCAGTTCAGACAGGGGGCGAGAGACCCAGTACTTC. This sequence encodes CASSSDRGRETQYF.